This note documents a single T cell receptor beta chain sequence. This record comes from a study of blood T cell repertoires in COVID-19. The wider study: Acute-phase and convalescent COVID-19 samples originated in the United States, Italy and Spain. T cells, B-cell-depleted T cells, or PBMCs supplied cDNA or gDNA.

The CDR3 has 20 amino acids. Trimming stripped 3 bases from V and 1 base from J, with 22 bases between. CDR1 and CDR2 from the germline V gene are ENHRY and SYGVKD. Original handling: Quantification of nucleated cells was approximated via reference gene primer amplification. TCRdb's copy holds only in-frame clones and misses some; the assay was immunoSEQ multiplex PCR. The V and J calls and clone size were taken over from that table, and D and trimming were inferred from the DNA. The table lists tens of thousands of clones, more than 90% of them singletons. Specimen: peripheral blood. This TCR was recovered from a human donor in a cohort sampled during active COVID-19. V is TRBV10-3 and J is TRBJ2-6; possibly TRBD1 for D (6 bases). Written as DNA, the CDR3 is TGTGCCATCAGTGATTTGTCCAAAGGGACACAGTTTTCTGGGGCCAACGTCCTGACTTTC. It specifies CAISDLSKGTQFSGANVLTF.